The rows below give T cell receptor beta chains drawn from one sample of a study of Ad26.COV2.S vaccination and SARS-CoV-2 variants. Clones were read by immunoSEQ multiplex PCR, and TCRdb kept only the in-frame ones, dropping some. The repertoire has about 320,000 clones, roughly 88% of them found once; the top ten carry 5.5%. Sequencing was performed on peripheral blood, taken in a trial of Ad26.COV2.S vaccine versus placebo. The receptor source for this set is a person aged 18-60 years who received the Ad26.COV2.S COVID-19 vaccine or a placebo. Both conserved end residues are part of each CDR3. Fields, in order: CDR3 protein, CDR3 DNA, D gene, clone size, J gene, CDR3 length, V gene. D genes are given only for firm matches. Not every row has a clone size; where given, it reads once, few, many or a size class.

CDR3aa: CASSEEGFGTQYF
CDR3nt: TGTGCCAGCAGTGAGGAGGGCTTTGGGACCCAGTACTTC
d_gene: -
abundance: few
j_gene: TRBJ2-5
len: 13
v_gene: TRBV2

CDR3aa: CASSPTGSTNEKLFF
CDR3nt: TGTGCCAGCAGCCCGACAGGGTCAACTAATGAAAAACTGTTTTTT
d_gene: TRBD1
abundance: -
j_gene: TRBJ1-4
len: 15
v_gene: TRBV7-6

CDR3aa: CASSQSVAGGPYNEQFF
CDR3nt: TGCGCCAGCAGCCAATCGGTAGCGGGGGGGCCCTACAATGAGCAGTTCTTC
d_gene: TRBD2
abundance: -
j_gene: TRBJ2-1
len: 17
v_gene: TRBV4-1

CDR3aa: CASSQIEKLFF
CDR3nt: TGTGCCAGCAGCCAGATTGAAAAACTGTTTTTT
d_gene: -
abundance: -
j_gene: TRBJ1-4
len: 11
v_gene: TRBV3-1/TRBV3-2

CDR3aa: CASSYAVVGQGRTDTQYF
CDR3nt: TGTGCCAGCAGTTACGCGGTGGTAGGACAGGGTAGAACAGATACGCAGTATTTT
d_gene: TRBD1
abundance: -
j_gene: TRBJ2-3
len: 18
v_gene: TRBV6-2/TRBV6-3

CDR3aa: CASSARGSTDTQYF
CDR3nt: TGCGCCAGCAGCGCAAGAGGTTCCACAGATACGCAGTATTTT
d_gene: -
abundance: -
j_gene: TRBJ2-3
len: 14
v_gene: TRBV10-1

CDR3aa: CASSLLASSTDTQYF
CDR3nt: TGTGCCAGCAGCTTACTAGCGTCTAGCACAGATACGCAGTATTTT
d_gene: TRBD2
abundance: once
j_gene: TRBJ2-3
len: 15
v_gene: TRBV5-5

CDR3aa: CASSLERGPKNSYEQYF
CDR3nt: TGTGCCAGCAGCTTGGAGCGGGGGCCAAAAAACTCCTACGAGCAGTACTTC
d_gene: TRBD2
abundance: -
j_gene: TRBJ2-7
len: 17
v_gene: TRBV7-2

CDR3aa: CAISGLADTDEQFF
CDR3nt: TGTGCCATCAGTGGTCTAGCGGATACTGATGAGCAGTTCTTC
d_gene: TRBD2
abundance: -
j_gene: TRBJ2-1
len: 14
v_gene: TRBV10-3

CDR3aa: CAISGVSAGELFF
CDR3nt: TGTGCCATTTCAGGGGTATCGGCCGGGGAGCTGTTTTTT
d_gene: -
abundance: -
j_gene: TRBJ2-2
len: 13
v_gene: TRBV2

CDR3aa: CASSLKTGTPSEQYF
CDR3nt: TGCGCCAGCAGCTTGAAAACTGGGACTCCCAGCGAGCAGTACTTC
d_gene: -
abundance: few
j_gene: TRBJ2-7
len: 15
v_gene: TRBV5-1

CDR3aa: CASSVGGNSPLHF
CDR3nt: TGTGCCAGCAGCGTGGGGGGGAATTCACCCCTCCACTTT
d_gene: -
abundance: -
j_gene: TRBJ1-6
len: 13
v_gene: TRBV9

CDR3aa: CASSLKGPIPEKLFF
CDR3nt: TGTGCCAGCAGCTTAAAAGGGCCGATTCCTGAAAAACTGTTTTTT
d_gene: -
abundance: -
j_gene: TRBJ1-4
len: 15
v_gene: TRBV7-9

CDR3aa: CASSQSGPTDTQYF
CDR3nt: TGCGCCAGCAGCCAATCGGGCCCTACAGATACGCAGTATTTT
d_gene: -
abundance: -
j_gene: TRBJ2-3
len: 14
v_gene: TRBV4-3

CDR3aa: CASRALAGPFAEQFF
CDR3nt: TGTGCCAGCAGAGCACTAGCGGGACCCTTCGCTGAGCAGTTCTTC
d_gene: TRBD2
abundance: -
j_gene: TRBJ2-1
len: 15
v_gene: TRBV6-5

CDR3aa: CASSLQGDGYQPQHF
CDR3nt: TGTGCCAGCAGCTTACAGGGAGACGGGTATCAGCCCCAGCATTTT
d_gene: -
abundance: -
j_gene: TRBJ1-5
len: 15
v_gene: TRBV7-2

CDR3aa: CASSQGSGGWTDGYTF
CDR3nt: TGCGCCAGCAGCCAAGGATCAGGGGGCTGGACGGATGGCTACACCTTC
d_gene: TRBD1
abundance: many
j_gene: TRBJ1-2
len: 16
v_gene: TRBV4-3

CDR3aa: CASSLTGSQGNTIYF
CDR3nt: TGTGCCAGCAGCTTAACCGGGTCACAGGGAAACACCATATATTTT
d_gene: -
abundance: few
j_gene: TRBJ1-3
len: 15
v_gene: TRBV7-9

CDR3aa: CASSLGETQYF
CDR3nt: TGTGCCAGCAGTTTAGGGGAGACCCAGTACTTC
d_gene: -
abundance: -
j_gene: TRBJ2-5
len: 11
v_gene: TRBV12-3/TRBV12-4

CDR3aa: CASSSAGGLYNEQFF
CDR3nt: TGTGCCAGCAGCTCCGCGGGGGGCCTTTACAATGAGCAGTTCTTC
d_gene: TRBD2
abundance: -
j_gene: TRBJ2-1
len: 15
v_gene: TRBV7-2

CDR3aa: CAWTLARMGNYGYTF
CDR3nt: TGTGCCTGGACCCTGGCCAGGATGGGAAACTATGGCTACACCTTC
d_gene: -
abundance: -
j_gene: TRBJ1-2
len: 15
v_gene: TRBV30

CDR3aa: CASSFGQGTYNEQFF
CDR3nt: TGTGCCAGCAGCTTCGGACAGGGGACCTACAATGAGCAGTTCTTC
d_gene: TRBD1
abundance: -
j_gene: TRBJ2-1
len: 15
v_gene: TRBV7-2

CDR3aa: CASSYEGETQYF
CDR3nt: TGTGCCAGCAGTTACGAGGGAGAGACCCAGTACTTC
d_gene: -
abundance: -
j_gene: TRBJ2-5
len: 12
v_gene: TRBV7-9

CDR3aa: CASSQTGLEDGYTF
CDR3nt: TGTGCCAGCAGCCAGACAGGGTTGGAGGATGGCTACACCTTC
d_gene: TRBD1
abundance: -
j_gene: TRBJ1-2
len: 14
v_gene: TRBV14

CDR3aa: CASNFYEGLETEAFF
CDR3nt: TGTGCCAGCAATTTTTATGAGGGGCTGGAAACTGAAGCTTTCTTT
d_gene: -
abundance: -
j_gene: TRBJ1-1
len: 15
v_gene: TRBV2

CDR3aa: CASRPRDSLNSPLHF
CDR3nt: TGTGCCAGCAGGCCGCGGGACAGCCTAAATTCACCCCTCCACTTT
d_gene: TRBD1
abundance: -
j_gene: TRBJ1-6
len: 15
v_gene: TRBV7-9

CDR3aa: CASTPGGNEKLFF
CDR3nt: TGTGCCAGCACCCCAGGGGGAAATGAAAAACTGTTTTTT
d_gene: TRBD1
abundance: -
j_gene: TRBJ1-4
len: 13
v_gene: TRBV6-2/TRBV6-3

CDR3aa: CASSHFGLGKQETQYF
CDR3nt: TGTGCCAGCAGTCACTTCGGACTAGGTAAACAAGAGACCCAGTACTTC
d_gene: TRBD2
abundance: -
j_gene: TRBJ2-5
len: 16
v_gene: TRBV6-2/TRBV6-3

CDR3aa: CASSEEGGFGFGLSYEQYF
CDR3nt: TGTGCCAGCAGTGAAGAAGGGGGGTTTGGTTTCGGCCTTTCCTACGAGCAGTACTTC
d_gene: -
abundance: -
j_gene: TRBJ2-7
len: 19
v_gene: TRBV6-1

CDR3aa: CASRFTGPNEKLFF
CDR3nt: TGTGCCAGCAGATTTACAGGGCCTAATGAAAAACTGTTTTTT
d_gene: -
abundance: -
j_gene: TRBJ1-4
len: 14
v_gene: TRBV6-5

CDR3aa: CASSQLAGGPSEQFF
CDR3nt: TGTGCCAGCAGTCAACTAGCGGGGGGGCCTAGTGAGCAGTTCTTC
d_gene: TRBD2
abundance: -
j_gene: TRBJ2-1
len: 15
v_gene: TRBV6-2/TRBV6-3

CDR3aa: CASSYSVPGQGSYGYTF
CDR3nt: TGTGCCAGCAGTTACTCCGTCCCGGGACAGGGATCTTATGGCTACACCTTC
d_gene: TRBD1
abundance: -
j_gene: TRBJ1-2
len: 17
v_gene: TRBV6-2/TRBV6-3

CDR3aa: CAGTSEEETQYF
CDR3nt: TGTGCCGGAACTAGCGAAGAAGAGACCCAGTACTTC
d_gene: TRBD2
abundance: -
j_gene: TRBJ2-5
len: 12
v_gene: TRBV7-9

CDR3aa: CASSLGGYTDTQYF
CDR3nt: TGCGCCAGCAGCTTGGGCGGGTACACAGATACGCAGTATTTT
d_gene: -
abundance: -
j_gene: TRBJ2-3
len: 14
v_gene: TRBV5-1

CDR3aa: CASAIRTGNTEAFF
CDR3nt: TGCGCCAGCGCGATAAGGACAGGGAACACTGAAGCTTTCTTT
d_gene: TRBD1
abundance: few
j_gene: TRBJ1-1
len: 14
v_gene: TRBV4-1